A single sample gave rise to the 29 T cell receptor beta chains below, sequenced in a study of shared clonotypes between healthy human individuals. Clones were sequenced by immunoSEQ multiplex PCR, and TCRdb holds only the in-frame ones, with some missing. The sample consists of more than 850,000 clones, around 82% of them appearing once. Source material: memory CD4+ T cells from PBMCs. Subset described: CD45RA-negative fraction. The receptors shown here come from a man aged 18 to 35 in good health. Some clones in this sample may be carry-over from other donors' samples.

J is TRBJ1-1 and V is TRBV6-1; TRBD1 is a possible D gene (5 bases). CDR1 is MNHNS, CDR2 SASEGT, per germline. Trimming removed 8 bases from V and 10 bases from J, with 17 bases in between. The CDR3 spans 12 residues. The CDR3 reads CASGGARSRAFF. CDR3 nucleotide sequence: TGTGCCAGCGGGGGAGCCAGGTCTAGAGCTTTCTTT.

V gene TRBV7-9 combines with J gene TRBJ2-4, with TRBD2 matching over 7 bases. Germline-derived CDR1 and CDR2 are SEHNR and FQNEAQ (reference sequence). The CDR3 spans 16 residues. Germline trimming cut 1 base from V and 3 bases from J; bases unmatched to any gene: 6. The CDR3 DNA reads TGTGCCAGCAGCTTAGGGTTGGCTAGCGGCAAAAACATTCAGTACTTC. This encodes CASSLGLASGKNIQYF.

This rearrangement joins TRBV9 to TRBJ2-5; maybe TRBD2 (5 bases). V shed 0 bases and J shed 1 base, with 13 bases lying between them. This CDR3 has 16 amino acids. CDR1 and CDR2 from the germline V gene are SGDLS and YYNGEE. CDR3 in DNA: TGTGCCAGCAGCGTAGTTGGGCTAGCCGCCCAAGAGACCCAGTACTTC. Its protein is CASSVVGLAAQETQYF.

For this clone: The sample contains more than one DNA sequence encoding this CDR3. Here the CDR3 reads CASSRDRGYEQYF. CDR3 bases: TGTGCCAGCAGCCGGGACAGGGGTTACGAGCAGTACTTC. The chain couples TRBV9 to TRBJ2-7, with 10 bases that match TRBD1. Germline loops: CDR1 SGDLS, CDR2 YYNGEE. CDR3 length: 13 residues. Trimming cost V 4 bases and J 4 bases; bases outside gene matches: 2.

This clone was counted ten times or more. The chain has TRBV6-5 and TRBJ2-7; tentatively, D is TRBD2 (6 bases). From germline, CDR1 is MNHEY and CDR2 SVGAGI. The V end was cut by 4 bases, the J end by 12 bases, with 28 bases between. The CDR3 spans 16 residues. The CDR3 nucleotides are TGTGCCAGCAGTTCGAGCCCCGGACTATCATTGAACTTGAGGTACTTC. Translation gives CASSSSPGLSLNLRYF.

The chain uses TRBV7-2 and TRBJ1-2, with 7 positions matching TRBD1. Germline V CDR1 and CDR2: SGHTA, FQGNSA. This CDR3 spans 14 amino acids. V lost 1 base, J lost 4 bases, and 3 bases stayed unmatched. DNA of the CDR3: TGTGCCAGCAGCTTAGTCGACAGGGCCTATGGCTACACCTTC. Its translation: CASSLVDRAYGYTF.

The chain uses TRBV7-6 and TRBJ2-2; 11 bases align to TRBD2. V lost 6 bases to trimming and J lost 4 bases; unmatched junction nucleotides: 7. The CDR3 spans 16 residues. CDR1 is SGHVS and CDR2 is FNYEAQ in the germline V gene. The CDR3: CASRLLAGASTGELFF. CDR3 in DNA: TGTGCCAGCAGGTTACTAGCGGGAGCTAGCACCGGGGAGCTGTTTTTT. The variable domain in full, with the rest retrieved from reference TRBV7-6 and TRBJ2-2, is GAGVSQSPRYKVTKRGQDVALRCDPISGHVSLYWYRQALGQGPEFLTYFNYEAQQDKSGLPNDRFSAERPEGSISTLTIQRTEQRDSAMYRCASRLLAGASTGELFFGEGSRLTVL.

The gene calls are TRBV6-5 and TRBJ2-1; tentatively, D is TRBD2 (5 bases). V dropped 4 bases and J dropped 2 bases, with 15 bases sitting between them. The CDR3 extends over 16 amino acids. CDR1 and CDR2 (germline): MNHEY, SVGAGI. CDR3 sequence (DNA): TGTGCCAGCAGTTTCCGGACTGGAAGACCCTACAATGAGCAGTTCTTC. It specifies CASSFRTGRPYNEQFF.

On this clone itself: This same CDR3 is encoded by further DNA sequences in the sample. V usage is TRBV30 and J usage is TRBJ1-5, with no clear D. This CDR3 spans 14 amino acids. The V and J ends lost 0 bases and 1 base respectively, with 7 bases between them. CDR1 is GTSNPN and CDR2 is SVGIG in the germline V gene (reference sequence). CDR3 coding DNA: TGTGCCTGGAGTGTTCTGGCAAGCAATCAGCCCCAGCATTTT. Translation: CAWSVLASNQPQHF.

The chain recombines TRBV27 with TRBJ1-2, with a weak D call TRBD1 (5 bases). Trimming pared 6 bases from V and 4 bases from J, leaving 12 bases between. The CDR3 has 13 amino acids. CDR1 is MNHEY, CDR2 SMNVEV, per germline (reference sequence). This CDR3 is CASRPGPTYGYTF. For the CDR3, the DNA is TGTGCCAGCAGACCGGGACCCACCTATGGCTACACCTTC.

The chain combines TRBV7-6 with TRBJ2-7; D perhaps matches TRBD2 (5 bases). The CDR3 is 13 residues long. Germline CDR1 is SGHVS and CDR2 is FNYEAQ. V shed 2 bases and J shed 7 bases, with 12 bases lying between them. CDR3 sequence: CASSLRFREEQYF. The CDR3 bases are TGTGCCAGCAGCTTAAGGTTTAGGGAGGAGCAGTACTTC.

The gene calls are TRBV2 and TRBJ2-1; D not certain. The germline gives CDR1 SNHLY, CDR2 FYNNEI. This CDR3 is built from 14 residues. V lost 6 bases, J lost 10 bases, and 19 bases lay in between. The CDR3 here is CASRERPSPTEQFF. The CDR3 coding sequence is TGTGCCAGCAGGGAAAGACCGAGCCCCACCGAGCAGTTCTTC.

V gene TRBV7-9 combines with J gene TRBJ2-5, with D possibly called TRBD1 or TRBD2 (5 bases each). Germline loops: CDR1 SEHNR, CDR2 FQNEAQ (reference sequence). V was clipped by 5 bases and J by 6 bases, with 13 bases between them. This CDR3 region has 13 residues. CDR3 protein: CASSPGTGQTQYF. DNA for the CDR3: TGTGCCAGCAGCCCAGGGACCGGCCAGACCCAGTACTTC.

The J gene is TRBJ2-5, the V gene TRBV5-1, with 8 nucleotides matching TRBD1. The germline gives CDR1 SGHRS, CDR2 YFSETQ. The junction had 12 bases not matched to a gene; V was cut back by 3 bases and J by 5 bases. This CDR3 comprises 16 residues. CDR3 protein: CASSSSPRQGPETQYF. CDR3 coding DNA: TGCGCCAGCAGCTCTAGCCCCCGACAGGGGCCGGAGACCCAGTACTTC.

V and J are TRBV6-6 and TRBJ2-3; TRBD2 is a possible D gene (6 bases). There are 13 residues in the CDR3. The germline CDR1 and CDR2 sequences are MNHNY and SVGAGI (reference sequence). Trimming left V 6 bases short and J 5 bases short, with 12 bases between. CDR3 loop: CASSGGARDTQYF. CDR3 DNA sequence: TGTGCCAGCAGCGGGGGAGCGCGAGATACGCAGTATTTT.

The chain couples TRBV5-6 to TRBJ1-5, with D uncertain. The CDR3 runs 16 residues. Trimming took 4 bases from V and 0 from J, leaving 14 bases between them. Germline CDR1 SGHDT, CDR2 YYEEEE. CDR3 nucleotide sequence: TGTGCCAGCAGCCTCATGGACGTTTATAGCAATCAGCCCCAGCATTTT. It encodes CASSLMDVYSNQPQHF.

The chain couples TRBV2 to TRBJ2-5, with 7 bases lining up with TRBD1. With 3 bases clipped from V and 1 base from J, the junction kept 5 bases outside the gene matches. Germline V gene lookup returns CDR1 SNHLY and CDR2 FYNNEI. The length of the CDR3 is 15 residues. The CDR3 DNA reads as TGTGCCAGCAGTGACGGGACAGACTTCCAAGAGACCCAGTACTTC. This encodes CASSDGTDFQETQYF.

This rearrangement joins TRBV9 to TRBJ2-1; D is perhaps TRBD2 (7 bases). The CDR3 loop spans 15 amino acids. Germline V gives CDR1 SGDLS, CDR2 YYNGEE. The ends were cut back, 5 bases at V and 7 bases at J, with 19 bases in the middle. CDR3 sequence (DNA): TGTGCCAGCAGTCCCGAGGGAGGGGGGGCAAATGAGCAGTTCTTC. It is translated as CASSPEGGGANEQFF.

This clone was observed a few times. As DNA, the CDR3 is TGTGCCAGCAGCGTTACTAGCGGGAGGGCCGGGGAGACCCAGTACTTC. Translating gives CASSVTSGRAGETQYF. The genes are TRBV9 and TRBJ2-5; 13 positions match TRBD2. The ends lost 2 bases at V and 5 bases at J; junction bases unmatched: 6. CDR3 length: 16 amino acids. Germline V gives CDR1 SGDLS, CDR2 YYNGEE.

This chain connects TRBV9 to TRBJ2-2, with D perhaps TRBD1 (5 bases). V was cut by 1 base and J by 1 base, with 11 bases left in between. From germline, CDR1 is SGDLS and CDR2 YYNGEE. The CDR3 extends over 16 amino acids. Written as DNA, the CDR3 is TGTGCCAGCAGCGTATGGGCAGGGCGGAACACCGGGGAGCTGTTTTTT. Encoded protein: CASSVWAGRNTGELFF.

As for this clone: Other nucleotide sequences in the sample specify the same CDR3. V is TRBV18 and J is TRBJ1-3, with 7 bases matching TRBD1. Germline lookup yields CDR1 KGHSH and CDR2 LQKENI. This CDR3 is 14 amino acids long. Losses at the gene ends were 3 bases for V and 3 bases for J; bases not matched to a gene: 2. CDR3 nucleotides: TGTGCCAGCTCACCGGGGGACAGTGGAAACACCATATATTTT. Encoded protein: CASSPGDSGNTIYF.

DNA of the CDR3: TGTGCCAGCGCTCCGGGACAGGGGAGGTACGAGCAGTACTTC. Amino acid sequence: CASAPGQGRYEQYF. The chain links TRBV2 to TRBJ2-7; 10 nucleotides line up with TRBD1. Germline-derived CDR1 and CDR2 are SNHLY and FYNNEI. Trimming took 8 bases from V and 4 from J; bases not matched to a gene: 8. The CDR3 totals 14 residues.

This chain joins TRBV11-3 and TRBJ2-1, with 13 bases aligning to TRBD2. The germline V gene encodes CDR1 SGHNT and CDR2 YENEEA. Germline trimming cut 5 bases from V and 7 bases from J; bases unmatched to any gene: 5. The CDR3 loop spans 15 amino acids. Here the CDR3 reads CASSRGTSGTNEQFF. In nucleotides, the CDR3 is TGTGCCAGCAGCCGTGGGACTAGCGGGACTAATGAGCAGTTCTTC.

The chain links TRBV28 to TRBJ1-2; TRBD1 matches at 8 bases. CDR3 length equals 14 residues. V lost 9 bases, J lost 7 bases, and 13 bases stayed unmatched. Per germline, CDR1 MDHEN and CDR2 SYDVKM. CDR3 bases: TGTGCCAGTAGGACAGGGTTTAACCTACCTGGCTACACCTTC. This translates into CASRTGFNLPGYTF.

V is TRBV6-6 and J is TRBJ2-7; D call uncertain. The CDR3 extends over 15 amino acids. The germline V and J ends were trimmed by 3 bases and 0 bases, with 12 bases remaining between them. Looked up from germline, CDR1 is MNHNY and CDR2 is SVGAGI (reference sequence). The CDR3 region has the DNA TGTGCCAGCAGTTATGGTTCCGGTACCTCCTACGAGCAGTACTTC. The encoded protein is CASSYGSGTSYEQYF.

On this clone: The sample holds other DNA sequences that translate to the same CDR3. The chain is built from TRBV19 and TRBJ2-1; D uncertain. Germline V lookup: CDR1 LNHDA, CDR2 SQIVND (reference sequence). The CDR3 has 16 amino acids. V lost 0 bases and J 0 bases, leaving 9 bases between the germline ends. CDR3 bases: TGTGCCAGTAGTATAGATCCAGAGAGCTCCTACAATGAGCAGTTCTTC. Its protein is CASSIDPESSYNEQFF.

The chain is built from TRBV19 and TRBJ2-5; D unresolved. The CDR3 totals 12 residues. Trimming cost V 8 bases and J 2 bases, with 9 bases left between them. Germline values: CDR1 LNHDA, CDR2 SQIVND (reference sequence). The CDR3 DNA reads as TGTGCCAGTGGGTCCCCACAAGAGACCCAGTACTTC. Translation: CASGSPQETQYF.

This clone was observed a single time. The V gene is TRBV5-6, the J gene TRBJ1-1; the D gene is possibly TRBD1 (5 bases). The CDR3 is made up of 17 amino acids. CDR1 is SGHDT, CDR2 YYEEEE, per germline. V was trimmed by 4 bases and J by 0 bases, leaving 19 bases between them. The CDR3 DNA follows: TGTGCCAGCAGCGCGTTAGGGGAGACATTAATGAACACTGAAGCTTTCTTT. Protein product: CASSALGETLMNTEAFF. Together with reference TRBV5-6 and TRBJ1-1, the CDR3 gives the full variable domain: DAGVTQSPTHLIKTRGQQVTLRCSPKSGHDTVSWYQQALGQGPQFIFQYYEEEERQRGNFPDRFSGHQFPNYSSELNVNALLLGDSALYLCASSALGETLMNTEAFFGQGTRLTVV.

This clone was recorded only once. CDR3 residues: CSVGRQAETGELFF. The CDR3 nucleotides read TGCAGCGTTGGCCGACAGGCGGAAACCGGGGAGCTGTTTTTT. The chain is built from TRBV29-1 and TRBJ2-2; D might be TRBD1 (6 bases). CDR3 size: 14 residues. The germline V gene has CDR1 SQVTM and CDR2 ANQGSEA. V dropped 4 bases and J dropped 5 bases, with 14 bases sitting between them.